Reported below is one T cell receptor beta chain. Its antigen is currently unknown. A read error is possible here, since a much larger clone lies one base away. The sample belongs to a study of beta chain features in type 1 diabetes. Looking at the study overall: Sorted cell examination encompassed approximately 110 million cells across all samples.

The authors obtained over 95% purity in all sorted populations. Expressed TCRB transcripts got sequenced, as all isolated RNA was reverse transcribed. Libraries were prepared by immunoSEQ multiplex PCR; TCRdb keeps only in-frame clonotypes and omits some of them. Of roughly 700,000 clones listed, about an eighth are singletons. General observations from the study: Whatever favoring of shorter templates PCR might show would apply equally to patients and controls. All four CD4+ subsets from Type 1 diabetes patients carried moderately but significantly shorter TCRB CDR3s.

CDR3 length: 11 amino acids. Trimming removed 5 bases at V and 2 bases at J, with 2 bases between. Germline V gene lookup returns CDR1 MGHDK and CDR2 SYGVNS. The sequenced sample was naive CD4+ T cells from blood. This chain connects TRBV25-1 to TRBJ2-3; D remains unclear. This TCR derives from a man between 18 and 35 years old with type 1 diabetes. The CDR3 bases are TGTGCCAGCAGTCCCACAGATACGCAGTATTTT. Encoded protein: CASSPTDTQYF.